These T cell receptor beta chains were read from a single sample in a study of CD8+CD57+ T cells in acquired aplastic anemia. TCRdb reprocessed the reads via MiXCR and lists one record per CDR3 protein. The repertoire holds approximately 470,000 distinct CDR3 sequences, with approximately 32% as singletons. Sequences were obtained from sorted CD4+, CD8+, or CD8+CD57+ T cells (not recorded which) from PBMCs. Every receptor here comes from a human donor with aplastic anemia. The CDR3 runs from the conserved cysteine through the conserved F or W. Fields, in order: V gene, clone size, D gene, J gene, CDR3 DNA, CDR3 protein. D genes are given only for firm matches. Not all rows give a size; the values are once, few, many and, for expanded clones, a class.

v_call: TRBV20-1
clone_size: few
d_call: TRBD1
j_call: TRBJ1-5
cdr3_nt: TGCAGTGCTAGACCCCGGGACAGGGAGGGTCAGCCCCAGCATTTT
cdr3_aa: CSARPRDREGQPQHF

v_call: TRBV10-3
clone_size: NA
d_call: TRBD2
j_call: TRBJ2-5
cdr3_nt: TGTGCCATCAACAGATCGGCGGGGACTAGCGGACCGGGGGAGACCCAGTACTTC
cdr3_aa: CAINRSAGTSGPGETQYF

v_call: TRBV6-1
clone_size: few
d_call: NA
j_call: TRBJ1-1
cdr3_nt: TGTGCCAGCAGGCCGGGAGAGAACACTGAAGCTTTCTTT
cdr3_aa: CASRPGENTEAFF

v_call: TRBV5-1
clone_size: NA
d_call: NA
j_call: TRBJ2-7
cdr3_nt: TGCGCCAGCAGCTTGGACGGGATTTTACAGCAGTACTTC
cdr3_aa: CASSLDGILQQYF

v_call: TRBV25-1
clone_size: few
d_call: TRBD2
j_call: TRBJ2-3
cdr3_nt: TGTGCCAGCAGTGAAGCGGGGGGAGTGACGGATACGCAGTATTTT
cdr3_aa: CASSEAGGVTDTQYF

v_call: TRBV7-2
clone_size: many
d_call: NA
j_call: TRBJ2-7
cdr3_nt: TGTGCCAGCAGCCGACAGAACTACGAGCAGTACTTC
cdr3_aa: CASSRQNYEQYF

v_call: TRBV15
clone_size: many
d_call: TRBD2
j_call: TRBJ2-3
cdr3_nt: TGTGCCACCAGCAGGGGGGGGGCAGATACGCAGTATTTT
cdr3_aa: CATSRGGADTQYF

v_call: TRBV29-1
clone_size: many
d_call: NA
j_call: TRBJ2-7
cdr3_nt: TGCATGGGCAGGGCCCCAACCTACGAGCAGTACTTC
cdr3_aa: CMGRAPTYEQYF

v_call: TRBV12-3/TRBV12-4
clone_size: NA
d_call: TRBD2
j_call: TRBJ2-7
cdr3_nt: TGTGCCAGCAGTTTGTTTAGCGGGCAGAACGAGCAGTACTTC
cdr3_aa: CASSLFSGQNEQYF

v_call: TRBV2
clone_size: many
d_call: NA
j_call: TRBJ1-2
cdr3_nt: TGTGCCAGCAGGGACCGGGGGGACGGCTACACCTTC
cdr3_aa: CASRDRGDGYTF

v_call: TRBV14
clone_size: few
d_call: NA
j_call: TRBJ2-1
cdr3_nt: TGTGCCAGCAGCCATGACCGCCGGCCGGTCTTC
cdr3_aa: CASSHDRRPVF

v_call: TRBV6-1
clone_size: NA
d_call: NA
j_call: TRBJ1-6
cdr3_nt: TGTGCCAGCAGTGAAGCAGGGGAACAAACGGGGAATTCACCCCTCCACTTT
cdr3_aa: CASSEAGEQTGNSPLHF

v_call: TRBV12-3/TRBV12-4
clone_size: NA
d_call: TRBD1
j_call: TRBJ2-7
cdr3_nt: TGTGCCAGCAGCTCCGGGGGACAGGGTACCTACGAGCAGTACTTC
cdr3_aa: CASSSGGQGTYEQYF

v_call: TRBV11-3
clone_size: few
d_call: TRBD1
j_call: TRBJ2-3
cdr3_nt: TGTGCCAGCAGCCAGTCCGACAGGGCAGATACGCAGTATTTT
cdr3_aa: CASSQSDRADTQYF

v_call: TRBV5-1
clone_size: NA
d_call: NA
j_call: TRBJ2-7
cdr3_nt: TGCGCCAGCGGCTTGGGTCCCAGCTCCTACGAGCAGTACTTC
cdr3_aa: CASGLGPSSYEQYF

v_call: TRBV7-9
clone_size: many
d_call: NA
j_call: TRBJ1-2
cdr3_nt: TGTGCCAGCAGCCAAGGGGCCCCTTCAGACTTC
cdr3_aa: CASSQGAPSDF

v_call: TRBV5-4
clone_size: few
d_call: NA
j_call: TRBJ1-4
cdr3_nt: TGTGCCAGCAGCTTGGATACGGGAGGAAGAACTAATGAAAAACTGTTTTTT
cdr3_aa: CASSLDTGGRTNEKLFF

v_call: TRBV29-1
clone_size: once
d_call: TRBD1
j_call: TRBJ1-5
cdr3_nt: TGTAGCGTAGCAAAGACAGGGAACAAGCATTTT
cdr3_aa: CSVAKTGNKHF

v_call: TRBV15
clone_size: many
d_call: NA
j_call: TRBJ1-3
cdr3_nt: TGTGCCACCAGCAGACAGGGGTCAGGGTCTGGAAACACCATATATTTT
cdr3_aa: CATSRQGSGSGNTIYF

v_call: TRBV19
clone_size: NA
d_call: TRBD2
j_call: TRBJ2-5
cdr3_nt: TGTGCCACAACGAGCGGGATACCCCAAGAGGCTCAGTACTTC
cdr3_aa: CATTSGIPQEAQYF

v_call: TRBV3-1
clone_size: few
d_call: TRBD2
j_call: TRBJ2-7
cdr3_nt: TGTGCCAGCAGCAGAAAACTAGCGGGAAACTACGAGCAGTACTTC
cdr3_aa: CASSRKLAGNYEQYF

v_call: TRBV5-1
clone_size: NA
d_call: NA
j_call: TRBJ1-1
cdr3_nt: TGCGCCAGCAGCTTGGGCGGGCTGATCGCTGAAGCTTTCTTT
cdr3_aa: CASSLGGLIAEAFF

v_call: TRBV7-2
clone_size: NA
d_call: NA
j_call: TRBJ2-5
cdr3_nt: TGTGCCAGCAGCTTGGAACTCCAAGAGACCCAGTACTTC
cdr3_aa: CASSLELQETQYF

v_call: TRBV6-5
clone_size: NA
d_call: TRBD2
j_call: TRBJ2-7
cdr3_nt: TGTGCCAGCGGTTTCGGGGGGGGGGCGCAGCAGTACTTC
cdr3_aa: CASGFGGGAQQYF

v_call: TRBV24-1
clone_size: NA
d_call: NA
j_call: TRBJ1-2
cdr3_nt: TGTGCCACCAACAGCCCCGTAACGGGCGGCTACACCTTC
cdr3_aa: CATNSPVTGGYTF

v_call: TRBV7-7
clone_size: few
d_call: TRBD1
j_call: TRBJ1-3
cdr3_nt: TGTGCCAGCAGCCCGGGGACAGACTCTGGAAACACCATATATTTT
cdr3_aa: CASSPGTDSGNTIYF

v_call: TRBV28
clone_size: NA
d_call: TRBD2
j_call: TRBJ2-3
cdr3_nt: TGTGCCAGCAGTAAAAGCGGGAGGGGCACAGATACGCAGTATTTT
cdr3_aa: CASSKSGRGTDTQYF

v_call: TRBV2
clone_size: few
d_call: NA
j_call: TRBJ1-2
cdr3_nt: TGTGCCAGCAGGGAAAAAATGGGAAGCTATGGCTACACCTTC
cdr3_aa: CASREKMGSYGYTF

v_call: TRBV2
clone_size: NA
d_call: TRBD2
j_call: TRBJ2-5
cdr3_nt: TGTGCCAGCACGCACCCGGGGGGGGGCGCGGAGACCCAGTACTTC
cdr3_aa: CASTHPGGGAETQYF

v_call: TRBV5-6
clone_size: NA
d_call: NA
j_call: TRBJ2-7
cdr3_nt: TGTGCCAGCAGCCACGGGTCTTCCCTCGAGCAGTACTTC
cdr3_aa: CASSHGSSLEQYF

v_call: TRBV7-9
clone_size: NA
d_call: NA
j_call: TRBJ2-3
cdr3_nt: TGTGCCAGCAGCCCCCGGGTCGGCACTAGCACAGATACGCAGTATTTT
cdr3_aa: CASSPRVGTSTDTQYF

v_call: TRBV9
clone_size: few
d_call: TRBD1
j_call: TRBJ2-7
cdr3_nt: TGTGCCAGCAGCTTTGGACAGGGGAACGAGCAGTACTTC
cdr3_aa: CASSFGQGNEQYF

v_call: TRBV7-9
clone_size: NA
d_call: NA
j_call: TRBJ1-1
cdr3_nt: TGTGCCAGCAGCGTCGAGACCCGGGACACTGAAGCTTTCTTT
cdr3_aa: CASSVETRDTEAFF

v_call: TRBV9
clone_size: NA
d_call: NA
j_call: TRBJ2-3
cdr3_nt: TGTGCCAGCAGCGTAGACAGGGAAAGCACAGATACGCAGTATTTT
cdr3_aa: CASSVDRESTDTQYF

v_call: TRBV11-2
clone_size: NA
d_call: NA
j_call: TRBJ2-7
cdr3_nt: TGTGCCAGCAGCTTTAGAGGGGGAACAGCTGGCTACGAGCAGTACTTC
cdr3_aa: CASSFRGGTAGYEQYF

v_call: TRBV2
clone_size: few
d_call: NA
j_call: TRBJ2-3
cdr3_nt: TGTGCCAGCAGCCCTGATGGGCAGTATTTT
cdr3_aa: CASSPDGQYF

v_call: TRBV25-1
clone_size: NA
d_call: TRBD2
j_call: TRBJ2-3
cdr3_nt: TGTGCCAGCAGCTTGGAGGCTAGCGGGGGGGCAGATACGCAGTATTTT
cdr3_aa: CASSLEASGGADTQYF

v_call: TRBV9
clone_size: few
d_call: NA
j_call: TRBJ2-2
cdr3_nt: TGTGCCAGCAGCGTAGATCTACTGGGCATCCTGAACACCGGGGAGCTGTTTTTT
cdr3_aa: CASSVDLLGILNTGELFF

v_call: TRBV4-3
clone_size: few
d_call: TRBD1
j_call: TRBJ2-3
cdr3_nt: TGCGCCAGCAGCCAACAGGGGACAGGGGGTGAGGATACGCAGTATTTT
cdr3_aa: CASSQQGTGGEDTQYF

v_call: TRBV20-1
clone_size: many
d_call: NA
j_call: TRBJ2-3
cdr3_nt: TGCAGTGCTGGGAGCGGGCTCACAGATACGCAGTATTTT
cdr3_aa: CSAGSGLTDTQYF

v_call: TRBV24-1
clone_size: many
d_call: NA
j_call: TRBJ1-5
cdr3_nt: TGTGCCACCCAAGAATATAGCAATCAGCCCCAGCATTTT
cdr3_aa: CATQEYSNQPQHF

v_call: TRBV13
clone_size: NA
d_call: NA
j_call: TRBJ2-7
cdr3_nt: TGTGCCAGCAGCTTAACGGCGAGCTCCTACGAGCAGTACTTC
cdr3_aa: CASSLTASSYEQYF

v_call: TRBV20-1
clone_size: many
d_call: NA
j_call: TRBJ1-1
cdr3_nt: TGCAGTGCTAGAGATCGGCGAGTGAACACTGAAGCTTTCTTT
cdr3_aa: CSARDRRVNTEAFF

v_call: TRBV9
clone_size: NA
d_call: NA
j_call: TRBJ2-3
cdr3_nt: TGTGCCAGCAGCGTAGGGGGGACCCTCACAGATACGCAGTATTTT
cdr3_aa: CASSVGGTLTDTQYF

v_call: TRBV19
clone_size: many
d_call: NA
j_call: TRBJ2-1
cdr3_nt: TGTGCCAGTAGTGCCCGCGATGAGCAGTTCTTC
cdr3_aa: CASSARDEQFF

v_call: TRBV20-1
clone_size: NA
d_call: NA
j_call: TRBJ2-3
cdr3_nt: TGCAGTGCTCATGGGGGGCGTCTCGCAGATACGCAGTATTTT
cdr3_aa: CSAHGGRLADTQYF

v_call: TRBV19
clone_size: few
d_call: NA
j_call: TRBJ2-7
cdr3_nt: TGTGCCAGCAGCAATCCCTATCCCCCCCGCGAGCAGTACTTC
cdr3_aa: CASSNPYPPREQYF

v_call: TRBV20-1
clone_size: NA
d_call: TRBD1
j_call: TRBJ2-1
cdr3_nt: TGCAGTGCCCAGAGGACAGGGGGCTGGGAGCAGTTCTTC
cdr3_aa: CSAQRTGGWEQFF

v_call: TRBV20-1
clone_size: few
d_call: NA
j_call: TRBJ2-1
cdr3_nt: TGCAGTGCTAGGCCGCGAGGCGGCTCCTACAATGAGCAGTTCTTC
cdr3_aa: CSARPRGGSYNEQFF

v_call: TRBV19
clone_size: NA
d_call: NA
j_call: TRBJ1-2
cdr3_nt: TGTGCCAGTAGTGGCCAGGGGCATGGCTACACCTTC
cdr3_aa: CASSGQGHGYTF

v_call: TRBV25-1
clone_size: NA
d_call: TRBD1
j_call: TRBJ2-7
cdr3_nt: TGTGCCAGCAGTGGCCCGGGACAGAACTACGAGCAGTACTTC
cdr3_aa: CASSGPGQNYEQYF

v_call: TRBV27
clone_size: once
d_call: NA
j_call: TRBJ1-1
cdr3_nt: TGTGCCAGCAGTCCGCTGGCAGGGTCGAACACTGAAGCTTTCTTT
cdr3_aa: CASSPLAGSNTEAFF

v_call: TRBV20-1
clone_size: NA
d_call: NA
j_call: TRBJ2-1
cdr3_nt: TGCAGTGCTAGAGTCGTACCAGCGGGCAGTTACAATGAGCAGTTCTTC
cdr3_aa: CSARVVPAGSYNEQFF

v_call: TRBV7-9
clone_size: many
d_call: TRBD1
j_call: TRBJ2-7
cdr3_nt: TGTGCCAGCGGGAGCTGGGACAGGACCCTCGAGCAGTACTTC
cdr3_aa: CASGSWDRTLEQYF

v_call: TRBV19
clone_size: NA
d_call: NA
j_call: TRBJ2-5
cdr3_nt: TGTGCCAGCAGCTTTCGGACAGCACCCCAAGAGACCCAGTACTTC
cdr3_aa: CASSFRTAPQETQYF